The rows below give T cell receptor beta chains drawn from one sample of a study of blood T cell repertoires in COVID-19. Produced via immunoSEQ multiplex PCR; TCRdb's table is partial and in-frame only. Of roughly 360,000 clones listed, roughly 90% are singletons. Specimen: PBMCs or T cells enriched from blood (not recorded which). These TCRs come from a woman aged 30 to 39 with acute COVID-19. CDR3s include the opening cysteine and the closing phenylalanine or tryptophan. A D gene is named only where the DNA matches it firmly. Only some rows state a clone size, as once, few, many or a class for expanded clones.

clone size: -
D gene: -
V gene: TRBV5-1
J gene: TRBJ1-1
CDR3 DNA: TGCGCCAGCAGCCTGACTATAACTGAAGCTTTCTTT
CDR3 protein: CASSLTITEAFF

clone size: -
D gene: TRBD1
V gene: TRBV7-2
J gene: TRBJ1-3
CDR3 DNA: TGTGCCAGCAGCTTAGAGACAGGGCGTACTGGAAACACCATATATTTT
CDR3 protein: CASSLETGRTGNTIYF

clone size: -
D gene: -
V gene: TRBV6-5
J gene: TRBJ2-7
CDR3 DNA: TGTGCCAGCACCTACGCTAGCGCCATCTCCTACGAGCAGTACTTC
CDR3 protein: CASTYASAISYEQYF

clone size: -
D gene: -
V gene: TRBV19
J gene: TRBJ1-2
CDR3 DNA: TGTGCCAGTACCCAAATTACAGGCGACTATGGCTACACCTTC
CDR3 protein: CASTQITGDYGYTF

clone size: -
D gene: -
V gene: TRBV3-1/TRBV3-2
J gene: TRBJ2-2
CDR3 DNA: TGTGCCAGCAGCCGGACAACGAACACCGGGGAGCTGTTTTTT
CDR3 protein: CASSRTTNTGELFF

clone size: -
D gene: -
V gene: TRBV15
J gene: TRBJ2-7
CDR3 DNA: TGTGCCACCAGCAGAGTAGAAGTTCTGGAGTACGAGCAGTACTTC
CDR3 protein: CATSRVEVLEYEQYF

clone size: -
D gene: -
V gene: TRBV21-1
J gene: TRBJ1-4
CDR3 DNA: TGTGCCAGCAGCAACTACAGGGTGGGTGAAAAACTGTTTTTT
CDR3 protein: CASSNYRVGEKLFF

clone size: -
D gene: TRBD1
V gene: TRBV11-2
J gene: TRBJ1-4
CDR3 DNA: TGTGCCAGCAGCTTAGAGACAGGGGCCATGGTTGAAAAACTGTTTTTT
CDR3 protein: CASSLETGAMVEKLFF

clone size: -
D gene: TRBD1
V gene: TRBV12-5
J gene: TRBJ2-7
CDR3 DNA: TGTGCTAGTGGTTACGCGACAGGGGGAGCCTACGAGCAGTACTTC
CDR3 protein: CASGYATGGAYEQYF

clone size: -
D gene: -
V gene: TRBV30
J gene: TRBJ1-2
CDR3 DNA: TGTGCCTGGGCACGCTTCGGACTGCTCTATGGCTACACCTTC
CDR3 protein: CAWARFGLLYGYTF

clone size: -
D gene: TRBD1
V gene: TRBV10-2
J gene: TRBJ1-4
CDR3 DNA: TGCGCCAGCAGTGAGCTGGGGACAGGGTACGGAAAACTGTTTTTT
CDR3 protein: CASSELGTGYGKLFF

clone size: few
D gene: -
V gene: TRBV12-3/TRBV12-4
J gene: TRBJ2-7
CDR3 DNA: TGTGCCAGCAGTCCCAGGGACATCGAGCAGTACTTC
CDR3 protein: CASSPRDIEQYF

clone size: -
D gene: -
V gene: TRBV5-8
J gene: TRBJ1-6
CDR3 DNA: TGTGCCAGCAGCTTGCTACGGAATTCACCCCTCCACTTT
CDR3 protein: CASSLLRNSPLHF

clone size: -
D gene: TRBD1
V gene: TRBV3-1/TRBV3-2
J gene: TRBJ1-6
CDR3 DNA: TGTGCCAGCAGCCCGAGACAGGGGTATAATTCACCCCTCCACTTT
CDR3 protein: CASSPRQGYNSPLHF

clone size: -
D gene: TRBD1
V gene: TRBV9
J gene: TRBJ2-2
CDR3 DNA: TGTGCCAGCAGCAGCCAGGGGGCAGTTCGCGGGGAGCTGTTTTTT
CDR3 protein: CASSSQGAVRGELFF

clone size: -
D gene: -
V gene: TRBV7-2
J gene: TRBJ2-3
CDR3 DNA: TGTGCCAGCAGCCAGACCAGGGGCTCGGGCACAGATACGCAGTATTTT
CDR3 protein: CASSQTRGSGTDTQYF

clone size: -
D gene: -
V gene: TRBV11-3
J gene: TRBJ1-4
CDR3 DNA: TGTGCCAGCAGCTTAGATAATTTTGAAGGAGGTAATGAAAAACTGTTTTTT
CDR3 protein: CASSLDNFEGGNEKLFF

clone size: -
D gene: -
V gene: TRBV6-4
J gene: TRBJ1-5
CDR3 DNA: TGTGCCAGCAGTGGGACAGCTAGCAATCAGCCCCAGCATTTT
CDR3 protein: CASSGTASNQPQHF

clone size: -
D gene: TRBD1
V gene: TRBV5-1
J gene: TRBJ1-1
CDR3 DNA: TGCGCCAGCAGCTTGACCCAGGGGGCGGGCACTGAAGCTTTCTTT
CDR3 protein: CASSLTQGAGTEAFF

clone size: -
D gene: -
V gene: TRBV2
J gene: TRBJ2-7
CDR3 DNA: TGTGCCAGCGTAGAGGACAGTTACTACGAGCAGTACTTC
CDR3 protein: CASVEDSYYEQYF

clone size: -
D gene: -
V gene: TRBV20-1
J gene: TRBJ2-2
CDR3 DNA: TGCAGTGCTATTGAGGGGCGCGCGAACACCGGGGAGCTGTTTTTT
CDR3 protein: CSAIEGRANTGELFF

clone size: -
D gene: TRBD1
V gene: TRBV9
J gene: TRBJ1-4
CDR3 DNA: TGTGCCAGCAGCGCCGAGACGGACAGGGCAGGCGAAAAACTGTTTTTT
CDR3 protein: CASSAETDRAGEKLFF

clone size: -
D gene: TRBD2
V gene: TRBV28
J gene: TRBJ2-1
CDR3 DNA: TGTGCCAGCAGTCCTCCGCCCCGTAGCGGGGGGCGAAGTAGTGAGCAGTTCTTC
CDR3 protein: CASSPPPRSGGRSSEQFF

clone size: -
D gene: TRBD1
V gene: TRBV18
J gene: TRBJ1-4
CDR3 DNA: TGTGCCAGCCGGGAACAGGGGGCCGGCGAAAAACTGTTTTTT
CDR3 protein: CASREQGAGEKLFF

clone size: once
D gene: -
V gene: TRBV15
J gene: TRBJ1-4
CDR3 DNA: TGTGCCACCAGCAGAGCGAGTGAAAAACTGTTTTTT
CDR3 protein: CATSRASEKLFF

clone size: -
D gene: TRBD1
V gene: TRBV24-1
J gene: TRBJ1-5
CDR3 DNA: TGTGCCACCAGTAGGACAGGCGACAATCAGCCCCAGCATTTT
CDR3 protein: CATSRTGDNQPQHF

clone size: -
D gene: -
V gene: TRBV5-6
J gene: TRBJ1-2
CDR3 DNA: TGTGCCAGCAGCTTGCCTTCCGGGTTATCGTATGGCTACACCTTC
CDR3 protein: CASSLPSGLSYGYTF

clone size: -
D gene: -
V gene: TRBV19
J gene: TRBJ1-5
CDR3 DNA: TGTGCCACCCGAGTCACTAACGGGAATCAGCCCCAGCATTTT
CDR3 protein: CATRVTNGNQPQHF

clone size: -
D gene: -
V gene: TRBV11-2
J gene: TRBJ1-4
CDR3 DNA: TGTGCCAGCAGCACCCTGGGAGGACCCATGTTTTTT
CDR3 protein: CASSTLGGPMFF

clone size: -
D gene: -
V gene: TRBV27
J gene: TRBJ1-1
CDR3 DNA: TGTGCCAGCAGTTCGTCCGTCTATGAAGCTTTCTTT
CDR3 protein: CASSSSVYEAFF

clone size: -
D gene: TRBD2
V gene: TRBV4-2
J gene: TRBJ2-5
CDR3 DNA: TGTGCCAGCAGCCAAGGTAGCGGGGGGCTTAGGGATGAGACCCAGTACTTC
CDR3 protein: CASSQGSGGLRDETQYF

clone size: -
D gene: TRBD1
V gene: TRBV3-1/TRBV3-2
J gene: TRBJ1-1
CDR3 DNA: TGTGCCAGCAGTCGGCCCCGACAGGGGAACACTGAAGCTTTCTTT
CDR3 protein: CASSRPRQGNTEAFF